A single sample is the source of the 17 T cell receptor beta chains below, sequenced in a study of cytomegalovirus exposure and HLA in healthy donors. In the PCR, 60 Vbeta and 13 Jbeta primers were used. Libraries were prepared by immunoSEQ multiplex PCR; TCRdb keeps only in-frame clonotypes and omits some of them. This table holds 110,000 to 150,000 clones, about 80% found once. Sequencing was performed on PBMCs. These receptors were obtained from a man between 35 and 55 years old in good health and CMV-seronegative.

The chain links TRBV30 to TRBJ2-3; 10 positions match TRBD2. CDR3 length: 15 amino acids. Germline CDR1 reads GTSNPN; CDR2 reads SVGIG (reference sequence). The junction had 6 bases not matched to a gene; V was cut back by 5 bases and J by 1 base. The CDR3 coding sequence is TGTGCCTGGGCTACCGGGACTAGCGGCACAGATACGCAGTATTTT. Encoded protein: CAWATGTSGTDTQYF.

This clone was seen only a few times. The gene calls are TRBV7-6 and TRBJ1-3; 9 bases line up with TRBD1. The CDR3 extends over 16 amino acids. Germline trimming cut 1 base from V and 5 bases from J; bases unmatched to any gene: 6. Germline V lookup: CDR1 SGHVS, CDR2 FNYEAQ. The CDR3 reads CASSLDEYRGRNTIYF. CDR3 sequence (DNA): TGTGCCAGCAGCTTAGATGAGTACAGGGGGCGAAACACCATATATTTT.

V gene TRBV5-6 combines with J gene TRBJ2-7; D ambiguous. Germline CDR1 and CDR2: SGHDT and YYEEEE. This CDR3 is 11 amino acids long. The V and J ends lost 1 base and 6 bases respectively, with 5 bases between them. CDR3 residues: CASSLRVEQYF. The CDR3 nucleotides read TGTGCCAGCAGCTTGAGAGTCGAGCAGTACTTC.

The chain joins TRBV28 to TRBJ1-5; tentative D call: TRBD1 (6 bases). Looked up from germline, CDR1 is MDHEN and CDR2 is SYDVKM. Trimming pared 1 base from V and 6 bases from J, leaving 10 bases between. This CDR3 is built from 14 residues. The CDR3: CASSLSGAVQPQHF. CDR3 DNA: TGTGCCAGCAGTTTATCAGGGGCAGTTCAGCCCCAGCATTTT. The full variable domain, in which reference TRBV28 and TRBJ1-5 provide the parts outside the CDR3, is DVKVTQSSRYLVKRTGEKVFLECVQDMDHENMFWYRQDPGLGLRLIYFSYDVKMKEKGDIPEGYSVSREKKERFSLILESASTNQTSMYLCASSLSGAVQPQHFGDGTRLSIL.

The V gene is TRBV5-1, the J gene TRBJ1-4; no definite D call. The CDR3 sequence is 12 residues long. Germline V CDR1 and CDR2: SGHRS, YFSETQ. Trimming cost V 0 bases and J 10 bases, with 7 bases left between them. Written as DNA, the CDR3 is TGCGCCAGCAGCTTGGAGATCGGAAAACTGTTTTTT. As protein: CASSLEIGKLFF.

The rearrangement uses TRBV2 and TRBJ2-3; 10 positions agree with TRBD2. The V segment lost 5 bases and the J segment 2 bases; nucleotides outside the gene matches: 4. The CDR3 runs to 15 residues. Germline CDR1 SNHLY, CDR2 FYNNEI. Here the CDR3 reads CASSSTSGDTDTQYF. The DNA for the CDR3 is TGTGCCAGCAGTTCTACTAGCGGGGACACAGATACGCAGTATTTT.

The chain uses TRBV6-5 and TRBJ1-6; 9 nucleotides line up with TRBD1. The CDR3 contains 14 residues. The germline gives CDR1 MNHEY, CDR2 SVGAGI. V shed 6 bases, J shed 7 bases, and the junction held 4 bases outside the gene matches. The CDR3 here is CASRRTGDNSPLHF. The CDR3, as DNA: TGTGCCAGCAGGAGGACAGGGGACAATTCACCCCTCCACTTT.

The chain has TRBV5-5 and TRBJ2-5, with 9 bases matching TRBD1. Per the germline V gene, CDR1 is SGHKS and CDR2 is YYEKEE (reference sequence). The CDR3 has 17 residues. The trim removed 4 bases at V and 2 bases at J, leaving 12 bases unmatched. The CDR3 DNA reads TGTGCCAGCAGCCCGCGGGACAGGGTTTGGGAACAAGAGACCCAGTACTTC. It is translated as CASSPRDRVWEQETQYF.

This chain uses TRBV9 with TRBJ2-3; a weak D match, TRBD2 (5 bases). From germline, CDR1 is SGDLS and CDR2 YYNGEE. The CDR3 totals 15 residues. V was trimmed by 0 bases and J by 0 bases, leaving 8 bases between them. CDR3: CASSVVASSTDTQYF. The CDR3 coding sequence is TGTGCCAGCAGCGTAGTGGCTAGCAGCACAGATACGCAGTATTTT. The whole variable domain, remainder taken from reference TRBV9 and TRBJ2-3, is DSGVTQTPKHLITATGQRVTLRCSPRSGDLSVYWYQQSLDQGLQFLIQYYNGEERAKGNILERFSAQQFPDLHSELNLSSLELGDSALYFCASSVVASSTDTQYFGPGTRLTVL.

V is TRBV2 and J is TRBJ1-1; TRBD1 is a possible D gene (6 bases). Trimming removed 6 bases from V and 3 bases from J, with 11 bases in between. CDR3 length: 13 amino acids. The germline V gene has CDR1 SNHLY and CDR2 FYNNEI. In nucleotides, the CDR3 is TGTGCCAGCAGCCTGACAGGTTACACTGAAGCTTTCTTT. This translates into CASSLTGYTEAFF.

The gene calls are TRBV7-2 and TRBJ1-2; D possibly corresponds to TRBD1 (6 bases). Trimming removed 6 bases at V and 5 bases at J, with 22 bases between. Looked up from germline, CDR1 is SGHTA and CDR2 is FQGNSA. The CDR3 totals 16 residues. CDR3: CASSYDLGGARYGYTF. CDR3 nucleotide sequence: TGTGCCAGCAGTTATGATCTAGGGGGGGCTCGGTATGGCTACACCTTC.

This clone appeared a single time. This chain joins TRBV7-9 and TRBJ1-2; 7 bases match TRBD1. This CDR3 region has 14 residues. Per germline, CDR1 SEHNR and CDR2 FQNEAQ (reference sequence). The ends lost 5 bases at V and 3 bases at J; junction bases unmatched: 6. CDR3 DNA: TGTGCCAGCAGCACCCGACAGGGCGACTATGGCTACACCTTC. Encoded protein: CASSTRQGDYGYTF.

The chain uses TRBV10-1 and TRBJ2-7, with 7 bases that match TRBD1. Germline V CDR1 and CDR2: WNHNN, SYGVQD (reference sequence). There are 14 residues in the CDR3. The V gene end was trimmed by 5 bases and the J gene end by 5 bases; junction bases not matched to a gene: 9. CDR3 DNA: TGCGCCAGCAGTCAGTTTGGGACAGATGACGAGCAGTACTTC. It yields the protein CASSQFGTDDEQYF.

J is TRBJ2-7 and V is TRBV30; D is possibly TRBD1 (5 bases). CDR3 length: 12 residues. Per the germline V gene, CDR1 is GTSNPN and CDR2 is SVGIG (reference sequence). The ends were cut back, 1 base at V and 2 bases at J, with 6 bases in the middle. CDR3 bases: TGTGCCTGGAGTGCAGGGACCTACGAGCAGTACTTC. Translating gives CAWSAGTYEQYF.

The chain joins TRBV5-8 to TRBJ2-1; 7 positions match TRBD1. V lost 2 bases and J lost 4; bases outside the gene matches: 6. Germline assignment: CDR1 SGHTS and CDR2 YDEGEE. The CDR3 has 15 residues. The CDR3 coding sequence is TGTGCCAGCAGCTTTAACCCGACAGGGTACAATGAGCAGTTCTTC. Its translation: CASSFNPTGYNEQFF. Based on the CDR3 plus reference TRBV5-8 and TRBJ2-1, the full variable domain is EAGVTQSPTHLIKTRGQQATLRCSPISGHTSVYWYQQALGLGLQFLLWYDEGEERNRGNFPPRFSGRQFPNYSSELNVNALELEDSALYLCASSFNPTGYNEQFFGPGTRLTVL.

This clone was detected only once. The chain recombines TRBV4-2 with TRBJ1-4, with a possible D match to TRBD1 (5 bases). The germline V gene encodes CDR1 LGHNA and CDR2 YNFKEQ. V dropped 1 base and J dropped 8 bases, with 14 bases sitting between them. This CDR3 has 15 amino acids. The CDR3 DNA is TGTGCCAGCAGCCAAGGGGAGGGGCGCCCGGAAAAACTGTTTTTT. Protein product: CASSQGEGRPEKLFF.

The chain couples TRBV18 to TRBJ1-1; the match to TRBD1 covers 8 bases. The CDR3 has 15 residues. V shed 5 bases, J shed 3 bases, and the junction held 8 bases outside the gene matches. CDR1 KGHSH and CDR2 LQKENI come from the germline V gene. The CDR3 DNA is TGTGCCAGCTCATCCCCGTCACAGGGGGACACTGAAGCTTTCTTT. This gives the protein CASSSPSQGDTEAFF.